This T cell receptor beta chain was captured in a study of blood T cell repertoires in COVID-19. On the study more broadly: Some COVID-19 samples were acute and others convalescent; all came from the United States, Italy and Spain. T cells, B-cell-depleted T cells, or PBMCs supplied cDNA or gDNA.

Authors' analysis steps: Amplification with reference gene primers provided the estimates of nucleated cell counts. The protocol was immunoSEQ multiplex PCR, while the TCRdb copy is restricted to in-frame clones and leaves out a portion. V and J calls and clone size are as listed in that table; D and trimming were resolved from the DNA. The data hold approximately 160,000 clones, with around 74% observed a single time. Trimming at V came to 6 bases and at J to 3 bases, leaving 7 bases not matched to a gene. CDR1 and CDR2 from the germline V gene are LNHDA and SQIVND (reference sequence). CDR3 size: 15 residues.

Sample: peripheral blood. This sequence joins TRBV19 and TRBJ2-2, with 7 bases fitting TRBD1. This sequence originates from a man between 65 and 85 years old with acute or convalescent COVID-19. This chain's CDR3 is CASRPIGGYTGELFF. The DNA of the CDR3 is TGTGCCAGTAGACCGATAGGGGGCTACACCGGGGAGCTGTTTTTT.